The entry that follows covers one T cell receptor beta chain sequence. Metastatic or locally advanced urothelial carcinoma was present in the patients. Peripheral blood mononuclear cells were collected from every patient before and during treatment, yielding between 1 and 8 samples per patient. The data belong to a study of PD-L1 blockade in urothelial cancer. For the study at large: Chemotherapy regimens numbering 0 to 3 had been given to patients. After treatment start, blood was analyzed at 3 weeks (second dose) and at 6 weeks.

Sequenced by immunoSEQ multiplex PCR; TCRdb stores in-frame clones only, minus some. In the table there are 85,000 to 90,000 clones, approximately 91% of which are singletons. Germline V CDR1 and CDR2: ENHRY, SYGVKD. V shed 0 bases, J shed 6 bases, and the junction held 3 bases outside the gene matches. This CDR3 is 16 amino acids long. The material was PBMCs, obtained around atezolizumab (anti-PD-L1) treatment. The chain carries TRBV10-3 and TRBJ2-3, with 13 positions matching TRBD2. The receptor was isolated from a man in his fifties or sixties with urothelial cancer. CDR3 region: CAISESTSGRRDTQYF. CDR3 DNA sequence: TGTGCCATCAGTGAGTCGACTAGCGGGAGGAGGGATACGCAGTATTTT.